One sample yielded the 8 T cell receptor beta chains listed below, sequenced in a study of response to subunit inactivated influenza vaccine. TCRdb called the RT-PCR reads again in MiXCR, with one record for every CDR3 protein. This table holds roughly 700,000 distinct CDR3 sequences, about 14% found once. The sample was PBMCs from blood, taken around 15 days before vaccination. These receptors were collected from a man between 50 and 59 years old who received an inactivated influenza vaccine.

This clonotype was seen more than once but under ten times. The gene calls are TRBV7-2 and TRBJ2-1; 11 nucleotides match TRBD2. Germline V gene sequence: CDR1 SGHTA, CDR2 FQGNSA. The CDR3 totals 15 residues. V shed 1 base, J shed 9 bases, and the junction held 5 bases outside the gene matches. The CDR3 region has the DNA TGTGCCAGCAGCTTAGGTACTAGCGGGAGTCTTGAGCAGTTCTTC. Encoded protein: CASSLGTSGSLEQFF.

This rearrangement joins TRBV9 to TRBJ1-5; 7 bases are a match to TRBD1. Per germline, CDR1 SGDLS and CDR2 YYNGEE. After removal of 2 bases from V and 7 bases from J, the junction contained 6 bases not matched to a gene. This CDR3 has 14 amino acids. The DNA of the CDR3 is TGTGCCAGCAGCGTCAGGGGGGCAGGGCAGCCCCAGCATTTT. It translates to CASSVRGAGQPQHF.

This clonotype has more than one count but fewer than ten. The chain is built from TRBV6-6 and TRBJ2-1, with no clear D. This CDR3 is 12 amino acids long. Germline V gene sequence: CDR1 MNHNY, CDR2 SVGAGI (reference sequence). V dropped 3 bases and J dropped 7 bases, with 7 bases sitting between them. DNA for the CDR3: TGTGCCAGCAGTTATAACGGGAATGAGCAGTTCTTC. Translated: CASSYNGNEQFF.

In this sample, this clonotype turned up a few times. The V gene is TRBV25-1, the J gene TRBJ2-5; 7 nucleotides match TRBD1. The germline CDR1 and CDR2 sequences are MGHDK and SYGVNS. With V trimmed by 7 bases and J by 5 bases, 7 bases remained unmatched. The CDR3 extends over 13 amino acids. In DNA form, the CDR3 reads TGTGCCAGCACCTCGACCAGGGGGGAGACCCAGTACTTC. It encodes CASTSTRGETQYF.

In its sample, this clonotype was seen a few times. This chain uses TRBV7-7 with TRBJ2-5; D unclear. This CDR3 has 16 amino acids. Per the germline V gene, CDR1 is SSHAT and CDR2 is FNYEAQ (reference sequence). The V end lost 5 bases, the J end lost 2 bases, and 18 bases lay between the germline ends. The CDR3: CASSEDGNLYQETQYF. CDR3 coding DNA: TGTGCCAGCAGCGAGGACGGAAACCTGTATCAAGAGACCCAGTACTTC.

CDR3: CASSLLSGGRSTEAFF. The DNA for the CDR3 is TGTGCCAGCAGCTTATTATCAGGGGGCCGGTCCACTGAAGCTTTCTTT. V gene TRBV11-2 combines with J gene TRBJ1-1; 8 nucleotides agree with TRBD1. CDR3 size: 16 residues. V dropped 2 bases and J dropped 4; count of bases not matched to a gene: 9. Germline V lookup: CDR1 SGHAT, CDR2 FQNNGV.

This clonotype has just a few counts. CDR3 sequence: CSAFQGGRLNNGYTF. In DNA, the CDR3 is TGCAGTGCATTCCAAGGGGGCAGACTAAACAATGGCTACACCTTC. The rearrangement links TRBV20-1 to TRBJ1-2, with 7 bases lining up with TRBD1. CDR1 is DFQATT and CDR2 is SNEGSKA in the germline V gene (reference sequence). The CDR3 totals 15 residues. J gave up 6 bases and V 6 bases, and 16 bases lay outside the gene matches.

The chain recombines TRBV29-1 with TRBJ1-1; D might be TRBD1 (6 bases). Germline CDR1 is SQVTM and CDR2 is ANQGSEA. Between the trimmed V and J ends, which lost 6 bases and 8 bases, there was a span of 19 bases. The CDR3 is 13 residues long. CDR3 bases: TGCAGCGTAGGGGGTAGAATGAAACCCGAAGCTTTCTTT. It is translated as CSVGGRMKPEAFF.